The T cell receptor (beta chain) described here comes from a study of CD8 T cells in Susac syndrome. A quantity of about 0.5 to 1 ug RNA underwent reverse transcription using random hexamers. Across 54 Vbeta and 13 Jbeta, TCR beta CDR3 was amplified with immunoSEQ multiplex PCR. TCRdb called the immunoSEQ multiplex PCR reads again in MiXCR, with one record for every CDR3 protein. Of around 46,000 distinct CDR3 sequences in the sample, nearly 95% were seen once. CDR1 is PRHDT, CDR2 FYEKMQ, per germline (reference sequence). The CDR3 spans 12 residues. V lost 0 bases to trimming and J lost 7 bases, with 4 bases between them. Healthy donors constituted the control group, matched for age and sex. Through negative isolation, CD4+ and CD8+ T cells were obtained, while TEMRA cells were enriched using FACS.

The sample taken for sequencing was CD8+ T cells from PBMCs. The rearrangement joins TRBV13 to TRBJ1-5; D unclear. The sequence derives from a human donor in good health. The CDR3: CASSLGPQPQHF. CDR3 coding DNA: TGTGCCAGCAGCTTAGGCCCCCAGCCCCAGCATTTT.